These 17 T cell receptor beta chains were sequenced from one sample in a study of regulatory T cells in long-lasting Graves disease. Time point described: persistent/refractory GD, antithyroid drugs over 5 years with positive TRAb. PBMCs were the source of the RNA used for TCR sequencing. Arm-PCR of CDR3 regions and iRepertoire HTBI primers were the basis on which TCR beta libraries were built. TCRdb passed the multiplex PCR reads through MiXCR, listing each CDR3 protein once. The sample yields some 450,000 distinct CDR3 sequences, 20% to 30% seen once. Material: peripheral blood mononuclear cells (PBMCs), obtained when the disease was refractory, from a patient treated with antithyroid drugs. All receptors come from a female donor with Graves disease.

The CDR3 region has the DNA TGCAGCGTTGTGGGGCAGATGAGCACTGAAGCTTTCTTT. Translation: CSVVGQMSTEAFF. V usage is TRBV29-1 and J usage is TRBJ1-1; D is perhaps TRBD1 (5 bases). This CDR3 contains 13 residues. V lost 4 bases and J lost 4, with 13 bases in between. CDR1 and CDR2 (germline): SQVTM, ANQGSEA.

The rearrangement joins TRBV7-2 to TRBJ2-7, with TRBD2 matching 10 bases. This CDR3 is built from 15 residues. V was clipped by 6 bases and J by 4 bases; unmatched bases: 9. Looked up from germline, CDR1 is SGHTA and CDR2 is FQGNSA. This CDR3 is CASRTIAGGVYEQYF. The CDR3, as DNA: TGTGCCAGCAGGACCATAGCGGGAGGAGTTTACGAGCAGTACTTC.

The CDR3 coding sequence is TGCGCCAGCAGCTCCCATGGGGCGAACACTGAAGCTTTCTTT. Translated, it gives CASSSHGANTEAFF. This chain joins TRBV5-1 and TRBJ1-1; the D gene is possibly TRBD1 (5 bases). The CDR3 is 14 amino acids. Per germline, CDR1 SGHRS and CDR2 YFSETQ. V lost 3 bases, J lost 1 base, and 10 bases lay in between.

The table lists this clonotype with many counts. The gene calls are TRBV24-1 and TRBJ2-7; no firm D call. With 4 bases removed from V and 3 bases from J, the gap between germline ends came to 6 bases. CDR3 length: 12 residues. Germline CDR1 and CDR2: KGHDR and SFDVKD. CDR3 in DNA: TGTGCCACCAGTGAGGAAGGCTACGAGCAGTACTTC. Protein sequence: CATSEEGYEQYF.

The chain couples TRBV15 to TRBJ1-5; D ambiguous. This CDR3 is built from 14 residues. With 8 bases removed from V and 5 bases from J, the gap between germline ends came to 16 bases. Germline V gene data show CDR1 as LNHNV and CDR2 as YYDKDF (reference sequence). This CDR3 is CATGDLGDYQPQHF. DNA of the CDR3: TGTGCCACCGGAGACTTAGGAGATTATCAGCCCCAGCATTTT.

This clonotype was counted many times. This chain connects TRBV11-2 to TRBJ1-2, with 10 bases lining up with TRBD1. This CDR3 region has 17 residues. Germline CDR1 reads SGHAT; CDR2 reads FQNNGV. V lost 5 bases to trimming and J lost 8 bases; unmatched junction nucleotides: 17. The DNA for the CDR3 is TGTGCCAGCAGCAAGGACAGGGGGATCAGGGTTTCAGGAGGCTACACCTTC. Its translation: CASSKDRGIRVSGGYTF. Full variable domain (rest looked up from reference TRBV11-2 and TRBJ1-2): EAGVAQSPRYKIIEKRQSVAFWCNPISGHATLYWYQQILGQGPKLLIQFQNNGVVDDSQLPKDRFSAERLKGVDSTLKIQPAKLEDSAVYLCASSKDRGIRVSGGYTFGSGTRLTVV.

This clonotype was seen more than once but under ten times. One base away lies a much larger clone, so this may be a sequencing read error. In nucleotides, the CDR3 is TGTGCCAGCAGTTCGGCCGGGATAGGGTTCAGGCAGCCCCAGCATTTT. This encodes CASSSAGIGFRQPQHF. The rearrangement uses TRBV28 and TRBJ1-5, with D unresolved. The V gene lost 4 bases and the J gene lost 7 bases, with 20 bases spanning the gap. The length of the CDR3 is 16 residues. Germline CDR1 reads MDHEN; CDR2 reads SYDVKM.

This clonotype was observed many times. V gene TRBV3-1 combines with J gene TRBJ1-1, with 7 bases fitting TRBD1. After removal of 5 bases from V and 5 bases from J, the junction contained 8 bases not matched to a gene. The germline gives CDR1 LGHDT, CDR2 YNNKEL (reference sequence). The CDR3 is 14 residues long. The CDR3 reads CASSYGTAGTEAFF. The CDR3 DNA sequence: TGTGCCAGCAGCTACGGGACAGCGGGGACTGAAGCTTTCTTT.

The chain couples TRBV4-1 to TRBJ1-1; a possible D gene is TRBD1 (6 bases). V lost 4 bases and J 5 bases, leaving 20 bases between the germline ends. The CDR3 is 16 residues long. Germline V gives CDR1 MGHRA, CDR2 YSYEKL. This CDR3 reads CASSRDGVPGTTEAFF. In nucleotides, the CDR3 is TGCGCCAGCAGCCGTGACGGTGTGCCAGGGACAACTGAAGCTTTCTTT.

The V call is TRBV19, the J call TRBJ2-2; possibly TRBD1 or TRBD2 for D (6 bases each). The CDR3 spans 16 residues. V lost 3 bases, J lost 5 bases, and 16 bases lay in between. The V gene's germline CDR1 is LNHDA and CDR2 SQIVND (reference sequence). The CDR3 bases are TGTGCCAGTAGTATGAGGAGGGGGGCGAGGACCGGGGAGCTGTTTTTT. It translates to CASSMRRGARTGELFF. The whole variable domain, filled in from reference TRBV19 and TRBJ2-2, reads DGGITQSPKYLFRKEGQNVTLSCEQNLNHDAMYWYRQDPGQGLRLIYYSQIVNDFQKGDIAEGYSVSREKKESFPLTVTSAQKNPTAFYLCASSMRRGARTGELFFGEGSRLTVL.

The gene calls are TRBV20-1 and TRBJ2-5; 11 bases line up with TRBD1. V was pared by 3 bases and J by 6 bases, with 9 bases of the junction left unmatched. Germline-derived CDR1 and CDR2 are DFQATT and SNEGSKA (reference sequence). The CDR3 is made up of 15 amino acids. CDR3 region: CSASPRTGGSKTQYF. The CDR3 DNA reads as TGCAGTGCTAGCCCTCGGACAGGGGGCTCGAAGACCCAGTACTTC.

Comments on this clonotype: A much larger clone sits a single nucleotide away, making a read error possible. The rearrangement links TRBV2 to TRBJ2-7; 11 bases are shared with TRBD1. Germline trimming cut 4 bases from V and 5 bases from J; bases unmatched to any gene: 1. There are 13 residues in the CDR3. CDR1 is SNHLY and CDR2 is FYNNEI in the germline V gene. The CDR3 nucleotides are TGTGCCAGCAGTGGGACAGGGGGCGACGAGCAGTACTTC. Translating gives CASSGTGGDEQYF. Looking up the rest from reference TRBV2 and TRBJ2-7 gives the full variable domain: EPEVTQTPSHQVTQMGQEVILRCVPISNHLYFYWYRQILGQKVEFLVSFYNNEISEKSEIFDDQFSVERPDGSNFTLKIRSTKLEDSAMYFCASSGTGGDEQYFGPGTRLTVT.

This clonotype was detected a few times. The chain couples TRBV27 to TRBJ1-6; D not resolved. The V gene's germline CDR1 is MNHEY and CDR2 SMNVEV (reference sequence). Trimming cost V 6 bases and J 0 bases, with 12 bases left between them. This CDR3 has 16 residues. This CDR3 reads CASSHSRSSYNSPLHF. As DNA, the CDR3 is TGTGCCAGCAGCCACAGCCGGAGCTCCTATAATTCACCCCTCCACTTT.

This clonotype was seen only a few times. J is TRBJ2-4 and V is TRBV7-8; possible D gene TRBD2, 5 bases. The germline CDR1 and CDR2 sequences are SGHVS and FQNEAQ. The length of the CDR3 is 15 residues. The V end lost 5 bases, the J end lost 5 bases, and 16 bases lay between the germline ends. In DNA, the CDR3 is TGTGCCAGCAGCCCTAGGTGGGAGTGGCAAAACATTCAGTACTTC. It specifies CASSPRWEWQNIQYF.

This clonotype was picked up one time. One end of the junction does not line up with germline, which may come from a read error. The CDR3: CSVQGAHNTEASF. CDR3 nucleotide sequence: TGCAGCGTTCAGGGGGCCCATAACACTGAAGCTTCCTTT. The chain couples TRBV29-1 to TRBJ1-1; 8 bases fit TRBD1. Per the germline V gene, CDR1 is SQVTM and CDR2 is ANQGSEA. CDR3 size: 13 residues.

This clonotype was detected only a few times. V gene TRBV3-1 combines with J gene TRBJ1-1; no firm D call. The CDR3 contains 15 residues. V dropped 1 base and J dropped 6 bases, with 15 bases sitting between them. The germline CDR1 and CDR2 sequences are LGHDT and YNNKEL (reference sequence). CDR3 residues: CASSQGSRIKSEAFF. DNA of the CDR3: TGTGCCAGCAGCCAAGGAAGTAGAATCAAGTCTGAAGCTTTCTTT.

The CDR3 region has the DNA TGTGCCAGTAGTATTGACCAAGAGACCCAGTACTTC. Translating it yields CASSIDQETQYF. J is TRBJ2-5 and V is TRBV19, with D unresolved. Trimming stripped 3 bases from V and 0 bases from J, with 2 bases between. The CDR3 spans 12 residues. Germline V gene lookup returns CDR1 LNHDA and CDR2 SQIVND (reference sequence).